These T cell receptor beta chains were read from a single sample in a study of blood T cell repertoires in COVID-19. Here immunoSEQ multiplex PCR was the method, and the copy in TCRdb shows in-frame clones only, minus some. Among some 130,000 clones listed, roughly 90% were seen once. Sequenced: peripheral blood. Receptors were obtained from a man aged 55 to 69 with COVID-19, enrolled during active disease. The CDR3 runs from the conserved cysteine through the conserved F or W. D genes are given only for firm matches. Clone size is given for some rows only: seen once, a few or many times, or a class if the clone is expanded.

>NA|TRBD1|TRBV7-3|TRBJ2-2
TGTGCCAGCAGAGCCCTCGCAGGGGGAAGCTCCGGGGAGCTGTTTTTT
CASRALAGGSSGELFF
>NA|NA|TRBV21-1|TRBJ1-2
TGTGCCAGCAGCTCCTCCCAGGGGGACAGGAGGGAATCCTATGGCTACACCTTC
CASSSSQGDRRESYGYTF
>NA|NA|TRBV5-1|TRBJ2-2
TGCGCCAGCAGCTTCGGGGGGAACACCGGGGAGCTGTTTTTT
CASSFGGNTGELFF
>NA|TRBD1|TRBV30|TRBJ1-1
TGTGCCTGGCGGGACAGGGGGAACACTGAAGCTTTCTTT
CAWRDRGNTEAFF
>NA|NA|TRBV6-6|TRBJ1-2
TGTGCCAGCAGTTACTCGAGAACAGGCGGGGAAGTCGGCTACACCTTC
CASSYSRTGGEVGYTF
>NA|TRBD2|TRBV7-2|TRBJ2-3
TGTGCCAGCAGCTTAACTGGGACTAACCTTTTTAGCACAGATACGCAGTATTTT
CASSLTGTNLFSTDTQYF
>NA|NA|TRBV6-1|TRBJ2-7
TGTGCCAGCAGTGAAGCGCGATGGACAGTTTACGAGCAGTACTTC
CASSEARWTVYEQYF
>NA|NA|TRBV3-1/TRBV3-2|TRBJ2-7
TGTGCCAGCTGCCCCGGGACAAATGCCTACGAGCAGTACTTC
CASCPGTNAYEQYF
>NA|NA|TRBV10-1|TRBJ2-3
TGCGCCAGCAGTGCCCATTTAGCGGCCGATACGCAGTATTTT
CASSAHLAADTQYF
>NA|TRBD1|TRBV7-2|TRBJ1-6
TGTGCCAGCAGCTCCACCTTGGGGGACAGGGGCAATTCACCCCTCCACTTT
CASSSTLGDRGNSPLHF
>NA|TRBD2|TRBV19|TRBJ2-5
TGTGCCAGTAGTATCGGGACTAGCGGGGGGGCAAAGACCCAGTACTTC
CASSIGTSGGAKTQYF
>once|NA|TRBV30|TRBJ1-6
TGTGCCTGGAACGTGGACAGCTCCTATAATTCACCCCTCCACTTT
CAWNVDSSYNSPLHF
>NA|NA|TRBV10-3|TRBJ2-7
TGTGCCATCAGTGCTCGCCTACAGGGCTGGGAGCAGTACTTC
CAISARLQGWEQYF
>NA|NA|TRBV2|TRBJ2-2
TGTGCCAGCAGGGCGACAGCGAACACCGGGGAGCTGTTTTTT
CASRATANTGELFF
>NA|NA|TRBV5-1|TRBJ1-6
TGCGCCAGCAGCCCTACAGGGTCTGATTCACCCCTCCACTTT
CASSPTGSDSPLHF
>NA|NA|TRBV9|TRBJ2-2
TGTGCCAGCAGCCCTAGGACAGCCTATGGGGGGGAGCTGTTTTTT
CASSPRTAYGGELFF
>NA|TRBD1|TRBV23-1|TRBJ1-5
TGCGCCAGCAGTCAAGCCCTCGGGACAGTTAGCAATCAGCCCCAGCATTTT
CASSQALGTVSNQPQHF
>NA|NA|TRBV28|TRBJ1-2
TGTGCCAGCAGTTCCGCCCAGGGTTATGGCTACACCTTC
CASSSAQGYGYTF
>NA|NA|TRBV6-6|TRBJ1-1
TGTGCCAGCAGTTACTCGAACGGGTTCACTGAAGCTTTCTTT
CASSYSNGFTEAFF
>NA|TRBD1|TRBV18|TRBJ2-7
TGTGCCAGCTCACCAGACAGGGTTCGTTACGAGCAGTACTTC
CASSPDRVRYEQYF
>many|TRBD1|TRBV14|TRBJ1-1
TGTGCCAGCAGCCGGGACAGGGGGTGGTACACTGAAGCTTTCTTT
CASSRDRGWYTEAFF
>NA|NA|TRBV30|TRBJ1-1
TGTGCCTGGACGGAGTACATGAACACTGAAGCTTTCTTT
CAWTEYMNTEAFF
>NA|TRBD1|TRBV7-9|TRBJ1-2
TGTGCCAGCAGCGAAGACAGGGGAGGCGGCTATGGCTACACCTTC
CASSEDRGGGYGYTF
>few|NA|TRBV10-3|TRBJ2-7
TGTGCCATCAGAGGGGACATGACCTACGAGCAGTACTTC
CAIRGDMTYEQYF
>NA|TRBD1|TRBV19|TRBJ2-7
TGTGCCAGTAGGCGGGACAGGGGGTACGAGCAGTACTTC
CASRRDRGYEQYF
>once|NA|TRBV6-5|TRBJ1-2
TGTGCCAGCAGTTACTCGGCAGGGCGCGGCTATGGCTACACCTTC
CASSYSAGRGYGYTF
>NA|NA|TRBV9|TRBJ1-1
TGTGCCAGCAGCGAAAGCCCGGAGGGCTTGAACACTGAAGCTTTCTTT
CASSESPEGLNTEAFF
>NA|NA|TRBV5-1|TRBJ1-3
TGCGCCAGCAGCTTGACCACAGCCTTCTCTGGAAACACCATATATTTT
CASSLTTAFSGNTIYF
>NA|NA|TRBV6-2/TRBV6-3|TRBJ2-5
TGTGCCAGCAGACCTCAGGGGCCAGAGACCCAGTACTTC
CASRPQGPETQYF
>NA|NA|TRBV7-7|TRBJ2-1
TGTGCCAGCAGCTTAGAGTTATCGGGGAACAATGAGCAGTTCTTC
CASSLELSGNNEQFF
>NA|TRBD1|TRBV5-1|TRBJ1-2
TGCGCCAGCAGCCGCCAAGAGACAGGGAGCTATGGCTACACCTTC
CASSRQETGSYGYTF
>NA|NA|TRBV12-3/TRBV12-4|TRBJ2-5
TGTGCCAGCAGTACAGGGCAAGAGACCCAGTACTTC
CASSTGQETQYF
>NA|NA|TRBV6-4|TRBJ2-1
TGTGCCAGCAGTGACGAAGGGGCTCATGAGCAGTTCTTC
CASSDEGAHEQFF
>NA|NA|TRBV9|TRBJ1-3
TGTGCCAGCAGCGTAGCAGCCGTGGAGGGAAACACCATATATTTT
CASSVAAVEGNTIYF
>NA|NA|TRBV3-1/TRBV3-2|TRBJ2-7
TGTGCCAGCAGCCAAGAGGGGGACAACTACGAGCAGTACTTC
CASSQEGDNYEQYF